The 30 T cell receptor beta chains reported below all come from one sample, sequenced in a study of T cells after yellow fever vaccination. Each CDR3 protein is one row after TCRdb ran MiXCR on the 5' RACE reads. This sample has some 110,000 distinct CDR3 sequences, with nearly 7.5% found just once. Sequencing was performed on CD4+ T cells sorted from PBMCs, taken 10 to 11 days after the first yellow fever vaccination. All receptors derive from a man between 18 and 35 years old who received the YFV17D yellow fever vaccine.

This clonotype was observed many times. This chain connects TRBV19 to TRBJ2-1; 7 bases match TRBD1. Losses at the gene ends were 5 bases for V and 16 bases for J; bases not matched to a gene: 11. There are 12 residues in the CDR3. Germline V gene sequence: CDR1 LNHDA, CDR2 SQIVND (reference sequence). In nucleotides, the CDR3 is TGTGCCAGTAGTCTAAACAGGGGCGCCGTCTTCTTC. This translates into CASSLNRGAVFF.

This clonotype was observed many times. This rearrangement joins TRBV4-1 to TRBJ2-7; D is undetermined. The germline V gene encodes CDR1 MGHRA and CDR2 YSYEKL. V dropped 3 bases and J dropped 3 bases, with 18 bases sitting between them. The CDR3 length is 16 residues. CDR3 loop: CASSQTASESYYEQYF. CDR3 DNA: TGCGCCAGCAGCCAGACCGCGTCAGAATCTTACTACGAGCAGTACTTC.

This clonotype was picked up many times. The chain links TRBV24-1 to TRBJ1-2, with D perhaps TRBD1 (5 bases). CDR1 KGHDR and CDR2 SFDVKD come from the germline V gene. Deletions cut 3 bases from V and 4 bases from J, with 11 bases between. This CDR3 spans 14 amino acids. In DNA form, the CDR3 reads TGTGCCACCAGTGATCTCGACAGTCGCTATGGCTACACCTTC. Translating gives CATSDLDSRYGYTF.

There are many counts of this clonotype. The V and J genes are TRBV5-1 and TRBJ2-2, with 7 bases aligning to TRBD2. Germline assignment: CDR1 SGHRS and CDR2 YFSETQ. The CDR3 consists of 14 residues. The junction had 4 bases not matched to a gene; V was cut back by 2 bases and J by 6 bases. DNA of the CDR3: TGCGCCAGCAGCTTATCCGGGAGGCCCGGGGAGCTGTTTTTT. Protein product: CASSLSGRPGELFF. The full variable domain, in which reference TRBV5-1 and TRBJ2-2 provide the parts outside the CDR3, is KAGVTQTPRYLIKTRGQQVTLSCSPISGHRSVSWYQQTPGQGLQFLFEYFSETQRNKGNFPGRFSGRQFSNSRSEMNVSTLELGDSALYLCASSLSGRPGELFFGEGSRLTVL.

Many counts were recorded for this clonotype. The genes are TRBV5-4 and TRBJ2-1; D possibly matches TRBD1 or TRBD2 (5 bases each). The CDR3 has 14 amino acids. Germline CDR1 reads SGHNT; CDR2 reads YYREEE (reference sequence). V lost 5 bases and J 1 base, leaving 10 bases between the germline ends. In nucleotides, the CDR3 is TGTGCCAGCAGGGGGGACCCGTCCTACAATGAGCAGTTCTTC. Protein product: CASRGDPSYNEQFF.

There are many counts of this clonotype. The CDR3: CASSRGTLAYEQYF. Written as DNA, the CDR3 is TGTGCCAGCAGCCGCGGGACGTTAGCCTACGAGCAGTACTTC. J is TRBJ2-7 and V is TRBV6-5; TRBD2 is a possible D gene (6 bases). V was trimmed by 6 bases and J by 2 bases, leaving 14 bases between them. In germline, CDR1 is MNHEY, CDR2 SVGAGI. This CDR3 contains 14 residues.

This clonotype occurred many times. This sequence joins TRBV6-5 and TRBJ2-7, with D possibly matching TRBD2 (5 bases). Germline CDR1 reads MNHEY; CDR2 reads SVGAGI. There are 12 residues in the CDR3. V was clipped by 6 bases and J by 6 bases, with 12 bases between them. The CDR3 sequence: CASRTNRGEQYF. CDR3 coding DNA: TGTGCCAGCAGAACAAATCGGGGCGAGCAGTACTTC.

Points on this clonotype: A much larger clone differs from this one at a single base, so this may be a read error. The V gene is TRBV12-3 or TRBV12-4, the J gene TRBJ2-7; D ambiguous. V was pared by 5 bases and J by 3 bases, with 26 bases between. The length of the CDR3 is 18 residues. DNA for the CDR3: TGTGCCAGCAGTACCACGCCTTGGAACGGTTGGGCGATCTACGAGCAGTACGTC. Amino acid sequence: CASSTTPWNGWAIYEQYV.

This clonotype has just a few counts. The V and J genes are TRBV2 and TRBJ1-5; D call uncertain. This CDR3 comprises 14 residues. Germline-derived CDR1 and CDR2 are SNHLY and FYNNEI. V was pared by 7 bases and J by 7 bases, with 17 bases between. The CDR3 spells CASTQAARQQPQHF. CDR3 nucleotide sequence: TGTGCCAGCACCCAGGCCGCCCGCCAGCAGCCCCAGCATTTT.

This clonotype was observed many times. The rearrangement uses TRBV5-1 and TRBJ2-1; 9 bases are shared with TRBD1. CDR3 length: 16 amino acids. CDR1 is SGHRS and CDR2 is YFSETQ in the germline V gene. After removal of 3 bases from V and 4 bases from J, the junction contained 8 bases not matched to a gene. This chain's CDR3 is CASSWSGQGRYNEQFF. CDR3 bases: TGCGCCAGCAGCTGGTCGGGACAGGGAAGGTACAATGAGCAGTTCTTC.

The table lists this clonotype with many counts. The chain links TRBV5-4 to TRBJ2-5; TRBD1 matches 10 bases. Per germline, CDR1 SGHNT and CDR2 YYREEE (reference sequence). V was pared by 0 bases and J by 5 bases, with 4 bases of the junction left unmatched. The CDR3 sequence is 15 residues long. CDR3 protein: CASSLATGGQETQYF. For the CDR3, the DNA is TGTGCCAGCAGCTTGGCGACAGGGGGCCAGGAGACCCAGTACTTC.

This clonotype was picked up many times. The V call is TRBV4-3, the J call TRBJ2-3, with 10 bases identical to TRBD2. The germline V gene has CDR1 LGHNA and CDR2 YSLEER. The V gene end was trimmed by 0 bases and the J gene end by 1 base; junction bases not matched to a gene: 13. This CDR3 has 20 amino acids. The CDR3 sequence is CASSQEPQRGGPSGTDTQYF. CDR3 nucleotide sequence: TGCGCCAGCAGCCAAGAACCGCAGCGGGGGGGCCCTAGTGGCACAGATACGCAGTATTTT.

In its sample, this clonotype was seen many times. The genes are TRBV7-2 and TRBJ1-4; 7 bases are shared with TRBD1. This CDR3 region has 15 residues. The germline V gene encodes CDR1 SGHTA and CDR2 FQGNSA. J gave up 6 bases and V 2 bases, and 6 bases lay outside the gene matches. As DNA, the CDR3 is TGTGCCAGCAGCTTACAGGGGGGAAAAGATGAAAAACTGTTTTTT. Translation: CASSLQGGKDEKLFF.

This clonotype was seen repeatedly, ten times or more. The genes are TRBV6-2 or TRBV6-3 and TRBJ1-5; no clear D. CDR3 length: 15 amino acids. Germline V gene lookup returns CDR1 MNHEY and CDR2 SVGEGT. Trimming took 6 bases from V and 2 from J, leaving 14 bases between them. The CDR3 here is CASSQEASGNQPQHF. The CDR3 coding sequence is TGTGCCAGCAGCCAAGAGGCAAGCGGCAATCAGCCCCAGCATTTT.

This clonotype was detected ten times or more. The J gene is TRBJ2-1, the V gene TRBV3-1, with no clear D. The germline gives CDR1 LGHDT, CDR2 YNNKEL (reference sequence). Between the trimmed V and J ends, which lost 8 bases and 6 bases, there was a span of 5 bases. The CDR3 runs to 10 residues. The CDR3 DNA reads as TGTGCCAGCGGTTTCAATGAGCAGTTCTTC. Its translation: CASGFNEQFF.

This clonotype was observed at least ten times. The V call is TRBV12-3 or TRBV12-4, the J call TRBJ2-6, with D possibly matching TRBD2 (5 bases). The V end was cut by 7 bases, the J end by 0 bases, with 10 bases between. This CDR3 region has 15 residues. CDR3 sequence (DNA): TGTGCCAGCACCATTCGGGGCTCTGGGGCCAACGTCCTGACTTTC. It is translated as CASTIRGSGANVLTF.

At least ten counts were recorded for this clonotype. This rearrangement joins TRBV20-1 to TRBJ1-2, with D unresolved. Germline CDR1 reads DFQATT; CDR2 reads SNEGSKA (reference sequence). CDR3 size: 14 residues. V lost 5 bases and J 0 bases, leaving 13 bases between the germline ends. The chain's CDR3 is CSAWGGPTNYGYTF. The CDR3 DNA is TGCAGTGCTTGGGGAGGGCCTACTAACTATGGCTACACCTTC.

This clonotype was seen many times. The rearrangement uses TRBV5-1 and TRBJ1-2, with a possible D match to TRBD1 (5 bases). CDR1 and CDR2 (germline): SGHRS, YFSETQ. The V end was cut by 1 base, the J end by 2 bases, with 9 bases between. The CDR3 has 14 residues. CDR3 sequence: CASSLLAGNYGYTF. CDR3 nucleotide sequence: TGCGCCAGCAGCTTGCTGGCAGGGAACTATGGCTACACCTTC.

This clonotype was seen at least ten times. The chain couples TRBV6-6 to TRBJ2-5; maybe TRBD1 (6 bases). Germline-derived CDR1 and CDR2 are MNHNY and SVGAGI (reference sequence). Between the trimmed V and J ends, which lost 5 bases and 4 bases, there was a span of 17 bases. The CDR3 contains 15 residues. The CDR3 region has the DNA TGTGCCAGCAGTCCTCCTGACAGGCATAGAGAGACCCAGTACTTC. Its translation: CASSPPDRHRETQYF.

This clonotype was counted at least ten times. The V gene is TRBV20-1, the J gene TRBJ2-1, with TRBD2 identical over 9 bases. CDR1 DFQATT and CDR2 SNEGSKA come from the germline V gene (reference sequence). With 5 bases clipped from V and 7 bases from J, the junction kept 9 bases outside the gene matches. The CDR3 length is 14 residues. The CDR3 nucleotides read TGCAGTGCTGGGGGCGGGGGGGCCGGGAATGAGCAGTTCTTC. Translating it yields CSAGGGGAGNEQFF.

The V call is TRBV5-4, the J call TRBJ1-2, with D tentatively TRBD1 (6 bases). V dropped 3 bases and J dropped 4 bases, with 7 bases sitting between them. Germline V gene sequence: CDR1 SGHNT, CDR2 YYREEE (reference sequence). The CDR3 has 12 amino acids. This chain's CDR3 is CASSSTGYGYTF. In nucleotides, the CDR3 is TGTGCCAGCAGCTCGACAGGCTATGGCTACACCTTC.

This clonotype was detected ten times or more. V gene TRBV7-3 combines with J gene TRBJ2-1; 10 bases fit TRBD2. The CDR3 sequence is 18 residues long. The germline CDR1 and CDR2 sequences are SGHTA and FQGTGA. Losses at the gene ends were 5 bases for V and 0 bases for J; bases not matched to a gene: 10. CDR3 DNA sequence: TGTGCCAGCAGCCGAAAAGTAGCGGGGGGTAGCTCCTACAATGAGCAGTTCTTC. It codes for CASSRKVAGGSSYNEQFF.

This clonotype was seen more than once but under ten times. This chain links TRBV7-2 with TRBJ2-6; TRBD1 matches at 8 bases. V dropped 5 bases and J dropped 1; count of bases not matched to a gene: 13. This CDR3 region has 19 residues. The germline V gene encodes CDR1 SGHTA and CDR2 FQGNSA. The CDR3 loop reads CASSRYGQGRASGANVLTF. The CDR3 DNA reads as TGTGCCAGCAGCCGATATGGACAGGGTCGAGCGTCTGGGGCCAACGTCCTGACTTTC.

A word on this clonotype: This may stem from a read error, because a much larger clone lies one nucleotide away. This rearrangement joins TRBV3-1 to TRBJ2-3; D might be TRBD1 (5 bases). The germline V gene encodes CDR1 LGHDT and CDR2 YNNKEL (reference sequence). This CDR3 contains 15 residues. CDR3 in amino acids: CACSQATAVADTQYF. CDR3 DNA: TGTGCCTGCAGCCAAGCGACAGCAGTGGCAGATACGCAGTATTTT.

This clonotype was seen at least ten times. The chain has TRBV5-1 and TRBJ2-1, with 13 bases aligning to TRBD2. This CDR3 contains 14 residues. The germline gives CDR1 SGHRS, CDR2 YFSETQ. With V trimmed by 2 bases and J by 7 bases, 0 bases remained unmatched. CDR3 amino acids: CASSLLAGGNEQFF. In DNA, the CDR3 is TGCGCCAGCAGCTTACTAGCGGGGGGGAATGAGCAGTTCTTC.

For this clonotype: A read error may be the cause here, since a much bigger clone is one base away. The V call is TRBV5-1, the J call TRBJ2-3; 8 bases are a match to TRBD2. The germline CDR1 and CDR2 sequences are SGHRS and YFSETQ. The CDR3 spans 15 residues. J was trimmed by 4 bases and V by 0 bases; bases with no gene match: 4. As DNA, the CDR3 is TGCGCCAGCAGCTTGGGTAGCGGGGCTGCAGATACGCAGTATTTT. Protein: CASSLGSGAADTQYF.

This clonotype was found many times. The genes are TRBV5-1 and TRBJ1-1, with D hard to call. CDR1 and CDR2 from the germline V gene are SGHRS and YFSETQ. The CDR3 runs 12 residues. Trimming removed 4 bases at V and 5 bases at J, with 9 bases between. The CDR3 region has the DNA TGCGCCAGCAGCGGGGAGAGGACTGAAGCTTTCTTT. Protein: CASSGERTEAFF.

This CDR3 reads CASSDRGHDTGELFF. CDR3 DNA: TGCGCCAGCAGCGACAGGGGGCACGACACCGGGGAGCTGTTTTTT. The J gene is TRBJ2-2, the V gene TRBV5-1; 10 bases align to TRBD1. The CDR3 runs 15 residues. Germline CDR1 reads SGHRS; CDR2 reads YFSETQ. With 4 bases clipped from V and 3 bases from J, the junction kept 3 bases outside the gene matches. The full variable domain, in which reference TRBV5-1 and TRBJ2-2 provide the parts outside the CDR3, is KAGVTQTPRYLIKTRGQQVTLSCSPISGHRSVSWYQQTPGQGLQFLFEYFSETQRNKGNFPGRFSGRQFSNSRSEMNVSTLELGDSALYLCASSDRGHDTGELFFGEGSRLTVL.

In this sample, this clonotype turned up many times. V usage is TRBV5-1 and J usage is TRBJ2-3, with D maybe TRBD2 (7 bases). CDR1 SGHRS and CDR2 YFSETQ come from the germline V gene. The CDR3 contains 14 residues. The V gene lost 0 bases and the J gene lost 6 bases, with 11 bases spanning the gap. The CDR3 region has the DNA TGCGCCAGCAGCTTGGCCTGGGGGGGCGATACGCAGTATTTT. Translating gives CASSLAWGGDTQYF.

This clonotype was seen ten or more times. The V and J genes are TRBV28 and TRBJ2-1; no clear D. The V gene lost 4 bases and the J gene lost 12 bases, with 16 bases spanning the gap. This CDR3 has 13 amino acids. CDR1 is MDHEN and CDR2 is SYDVKM in the germline V gene. CDR3: CASSYASSIRQFF. The CDR3 DNA sequence: TGTGCCAGCAGTTACGCGTCCTCAATTCGGCAGTTCTTC.